The present entry profiles one T cell receptor beta chain with its context. No antigen is known for it. Healthy individuals who donated bone marrow served as the donors. The CDR3 has 16 amino acids. The junction had 3 bases not matched to a gene; V was cut back by 2 bases and J by 2 bases. Germline V gene sequence: CDR1 SEHNR, CDR2 FQNEAQ (reference sequence). These data are taken from a study of cytomegalovirus exposure and HLA in healthy donors. About the study: Among about 200 million T cells, an earlier analysis found 120 million or so unique TCR beta sequences. Study outcomes and limitations: As a later analysis revealed, most CMV-associated TCR beta chains appeared HLA-restricted.

Both 60 Vbeta primers and 13 Jbeta primers went into the PCR. Measured with immunoSEQ multiplex PCR; TCRdb has only the in-frame clones, and not every one. Of 150,000 to 200,000 clones in the sample, about 80% are singletons; the top ten hold around an eighth. The clonotype comes from a man aged 45-65 years in good health and CMV-seropositive. This rearrangement joins TRBV7-9 to TRBJ1-3; 10 positions match TRBD1. The sample comprised PBMCs. This CDR3 reads CASSLFGQGAGNTIYF. The CDR3 nucleotides read TGTGCCAGCAGCTTATTCGGACAGGGGGCTGGAAACACCATATATTTT.